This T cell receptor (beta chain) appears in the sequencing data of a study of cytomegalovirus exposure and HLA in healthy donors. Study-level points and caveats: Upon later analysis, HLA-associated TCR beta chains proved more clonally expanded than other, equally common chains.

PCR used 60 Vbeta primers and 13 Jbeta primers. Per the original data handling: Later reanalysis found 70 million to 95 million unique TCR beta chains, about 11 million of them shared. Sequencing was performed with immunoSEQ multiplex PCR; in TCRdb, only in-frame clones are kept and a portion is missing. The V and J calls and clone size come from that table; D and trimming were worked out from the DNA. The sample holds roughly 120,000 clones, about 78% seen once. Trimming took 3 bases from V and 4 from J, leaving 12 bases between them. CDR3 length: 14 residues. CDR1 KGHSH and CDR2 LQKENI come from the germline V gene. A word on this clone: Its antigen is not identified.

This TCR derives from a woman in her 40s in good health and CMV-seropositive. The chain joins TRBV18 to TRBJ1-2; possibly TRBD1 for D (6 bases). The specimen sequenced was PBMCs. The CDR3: CASSPTTGTYGYTF. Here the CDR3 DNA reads TGTGCCAGCTCACCCACTACAGGGACCTATGGCTACACCTTC.